The 18 T cell receptor beta chains reported below all come from one sample, sequenced in a study of blood T cell repertoires in COVID-19. The repertoire was sequenced with immunoSEQ multiplex PCR; TCRdb's copy has only in-frame clones and lacks some. Among about 150,000 clones listed, roughly 86% were seen once. Sequenced input: peripheral blood. The receptors were sampled from a man aged 55 to 70 with COVID-19, enrolled during active disease.

The gene calls are TRBV19 and TRBJ1-2, with D maybe TRBD1 (5 bases). This CDR3 comprises 13 residues. Germline values: CDR1 LNHDA, CDR2 SQIVND (reference sequence). V was shortened by 4 bases and J by 4 bases, with 10 bases between the two germline ends. CDR3 bases: TGTGCCAGTAGTAGTACGGGACTCTATGGCTACACCTTC. Protein: CASSSTGLYGYTF.

This chain joins TRBV20-1 and TRBJ2-7, with D unclear. Germline V gene sequence: CDR1 DFQATT, CDR2 SNEGSKA (reference sequence). With 3 bases removed from V and 2 bases from J, the gap between germline ends came to 5 bases. The CDR3 totals 11 residues. The CDR3 is CSASTAYEQYF. DNA of the CDR3: TGCAGTGCTAGTACAGCCTACGAGCAGTACTTC.

The V gene is TRBV6-5, the J gene TRBJ2-3; 9 bases line up with TRBD2. V gave up 7 bases and J gave up 4 bases; unmatched junction bases: 6. CDR1 and CDR2 (germline): MNHEY, SVGAGI. CDR3 length equals 14 residues. The CDR3 DNA reads TGTGCCAGCAAGATAGCGGGAGATGCAGATACGCAGTATTTT. Amino acid sequence: CASKIAGDADTQYF.

The chain uses TRBV15 and TRBJ2-7; 7 positions agree with TRBD1. Germline V gene lookup returns CDR1 LNHNV and CDR2 YYDKDF (reference sequence). This CDR3 comprises 13 residues. The junction had 5 bases not matched to a gene; V was cut back by 4 bases and J by 5 bases. CDR3 coding DNA: TGTGCCACCAGCATCCGACAGGGAGACGAGCAGTACTTC. Residues: CATSIRQGDEQYF. Using reference TRBV15 and TRBJ2-7 for the parts outside the CDR3, the full variable domain is DAMVIQNPRYQVTQFGKPVTLSCSQTLNHNVMYWYQQKSSQAPKLLFHYYDKDFNNEADTPDNFQSRRPNTSFCFLDIRSPGLGDTAMYLCATSIRQGDEQYFGPGTRLTVT.

CDR3 amino acids: CASSLSEINYGYTF. The CDR3 coding sequence is TGTGCCAGCAGCTTATCAGAAATTAACTATGGCTACACCTTC. The rearrangement uses TRBV7-8 and TRBJ1-2; D remains unclear. The CDR3 is 14 amino acids. Germline CDR1 and CDR2: SGHVS and FQNEAQ. V dropped 2 bases and J dropped 1 base, with 8 bases sitting between them.

The chain links TRBV24-1 to TRBJ2-7; 10 bases line up with TRBD1. Germline V lookup: CDR1 KGHDR, CDR2 SFDVKD. The CDR3 is made up of 15 amino acids. V shed 3 bases, J shed 2 bases, and the junction held 3 bases outside the gene matches. CDR3 loop: CATSDGGTGAYEQYF. CDR3 DNA: TGTGCCACCAGTGATGGGGGGACAGGGGCCTACGAGCAGTACTTC.

The gene calls are TRBV7-2 and TRBJ2-5, with 9 bases identical to TRBD2. After removal of 1 base from V and 7 bases from J, the junction contained 10 bases not matched to a gene. CDR3 length: 16 amino acids. Germline V gene lookup returns CDR1 SGHTA and CDR2 FQGNSA. The CDR3 sequence is CASSLVRAGGAVTQYF. In DNA, the CDR3 is TGTGCCAGCAGCTTAGTGCGAGCGGGAGGTGCTGTGACCCAGTACTTC.

The chain couples TRBV13 to TRBJ2-1; weak D call: TRBD2 (7 bases). The CDR3 runs to 14 residues. V gave up 5 bases and J gave up 8 bases, with 16 bases separating them. Per the germline V gene, CDR1 is PRHDT and CDR2 is FYEKMQ (reference sequence). In DNA, the CDR3 is TGTGCCAGCAGCCCCGAGGGAGGGGGTTATGAGCAGTTCTTC. Translation: CASSPEGGGYEQFF.

This clone has just one count. V is TRBV9 and J is TRBJ1-6; possible D gene TRBD1, 6 bases. From germline, CDR1 is SGDLS and CDR2 YYNGEE. CDR3 length equals 15 residues. V lost 0 bases and J 7 bases, leaving 11 bases between the germline ends. CDR3 nucleotides: TGTGCCAGCAGCGTAGTTTCACAGGGAAATTCACCCCTCCACTTT. Translation: CASSVVSQGNSPLHF.

The chain couples TRBV7-8 to TRBJ1-2; 10 bases are a match to TRBD1. There are 15 residues in the CDR3. Per germline, CDR1 SGHVS and CDR2 FQNEAQ. J gave up 5 bases and V 0 bases, and 3 bases lay outside the gene matches. The CDR3 DNA reads as TGTGCCAGCAGCTTAGCGGGGACAGGGGTTTATGGCTACACCTTC. Its protein is CASSLAGTGVYGYTF.

The chain joins TRBV19 to TRBJ1-2; TRBD1 agrees at 7 bases. There are 14 residues in the CDR3. With V trimmed by 8 bases and J by 1 base, 7 bases remained unmatched. Germline CDR1 LNHDA, CDR2 SQIVND (reference sequence). CDR3 in DNA: TGTGCCAGTCTTCAGGGGGGCTTTAACTATGGCTACACCTTC. Amino acids: CASLQGGFNYGYTF. Combining the CDR3 with reference TRBV19 and TRBJ1-2 gives the whole variable domain DGGITQSPKYLFRKEGQNVTLSCEQNLNHDAMYWYRQDPGQGLRLIYYSQIVNDFQKGDIAEGYSVSREKKESFPLTVTSAQKNPTAFYLCASLQGGFNYGYTFGSGTRLTVV.

This chain uses TRBV29-1 with TRBJ2-7; 11 bases are a match to TRBD2. CDR3 length: 15 residues. After removal of 6 bases from V and 1 base from J, the junction contained 8 bases not matched to a gene. The V gene's germline CDR1 is SQVTM and CDR2 ANQGSEA. The CDR3 nucleotides are TGCAGCGTGGATGGACTAGCGGGTCGGTCCTACGAGCAGTACTTC. Amino acid sequence: CSVDGLAGRSYEQYF.

V usage is TRBV7-9 and J usage is TRBJ2-7; tentative D call: TRBD2 (7 bases). Germline CDR1 SEHNR, CDR2 FQNEAQ (reference sequence). Trimming cost V 5 bases and J 6 bases, with 17 bases left between them. The CDR3 consists of 14 residues. The CDR3: CASSTRGGSSEQYF. The CDR3 DNA sequence: TGTGCCAGCAGCACCAGGGGCGGGAGTAGCGAGCAGTACTTC.

The chain recombines TRBV25-1 with TRBJ1-1, with D uncertain. V gave up 8 bases and J gave up 0 bases, with 4 bases separating them. The CDR3 totals 11 residues. Germline V lookup: CDR1 MGHDK, CDR2 SYGVNS. Here the CDR3 reads CASEVNTEAFF. The CDR3 nucleotides read TGTGCCAGCGAGGTGAACACTGAAGCTTTCTTT.

In its sample, this clone was seen a few times. The CDR3 reads CASSPKGAGNQPQHF. The CDR3 DNA reads TGTGCCAGCAGTCCCAAGGGGGCGGGCAATCAGCCCCAGCATTTT. The chain uses TRBV6-5 and TRBJ1-5, with 7 bases fitting TRBD1. The CDR3 length is 15 residues. V lost 5 bases, J lost 2 bases, and 6 bases stayed unmatched. The germline gives CDR1 MNHEY, CDR2 SVGAGI.

The V call is TRBV18, the J call TRBJ1-5; TRBD1 matches at 7 bases. From germline, CDR1 is KGHSH and CDR2 LQKENI. With V trimmed by 0 bases and J by 0 bases, 5 bases remained unmatched. The CDR3 extends over 17 amino acids. This CDR3 is CASSPPGTDVSNQPQHF. The CDR3 bases are TGTGCCAGCTCACCACCGGGGACAGACGTTAGCAATCAGCCCCAGCATTTT.

This clone appeared a few times. CDR3: CASRRDRGGEQYF. In nucleotides, the CDR3 is TGTGCCAGCAGAAGGGACCGTGGAGGGGAGCAGTACTTC. The genes are TRBV6-5 and TRBJ2-7, with a weak D call TRBD2 (6 bases). Germline CDR1 reads MNHEY; CDR2 reads SVGAGI. V was pared by 6 bases and J by 7 bases, with 16 bases between. This CDR3 is built from 13 residues.

The chain links TRBV6-5 to TRBJ1-1, with 8 bases aligning to TRBD1. The germline V gene encodes CDR1 MNHEY and CDR2 SVGAGI. V lost 6 bases and J lost 10; bases outside the gene matches: 7. The CDR3 runs 12 residues. Here the CDR3 reads CASRDRGNLAFF. The CDR3 nucleotides are TGTGCCAGCAGAGACAGGGGCAATCTAGCTTTCTTT.